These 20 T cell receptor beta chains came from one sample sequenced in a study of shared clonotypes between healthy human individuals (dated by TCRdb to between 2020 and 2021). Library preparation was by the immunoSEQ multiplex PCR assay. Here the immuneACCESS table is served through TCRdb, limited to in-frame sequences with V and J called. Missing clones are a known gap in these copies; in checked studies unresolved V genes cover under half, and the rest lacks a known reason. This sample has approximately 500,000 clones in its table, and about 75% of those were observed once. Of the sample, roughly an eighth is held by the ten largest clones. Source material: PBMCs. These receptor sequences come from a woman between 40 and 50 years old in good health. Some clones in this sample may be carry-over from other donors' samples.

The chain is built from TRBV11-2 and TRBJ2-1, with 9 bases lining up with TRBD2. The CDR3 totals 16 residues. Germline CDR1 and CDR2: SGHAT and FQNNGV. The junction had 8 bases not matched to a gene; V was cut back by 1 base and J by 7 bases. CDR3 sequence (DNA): TGTGCCAGCAGCTTAGTGGCTAGCGGGATTGGTAATGAGCAGTTCTTC. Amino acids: CASSLVASGIGNEQFF.

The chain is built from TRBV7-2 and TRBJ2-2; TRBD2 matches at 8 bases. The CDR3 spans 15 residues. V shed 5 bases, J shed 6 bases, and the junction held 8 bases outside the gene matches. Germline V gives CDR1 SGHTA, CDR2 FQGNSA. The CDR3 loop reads CASSRAGVSSGELFF. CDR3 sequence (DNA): TGTGCCAGCAGCCGAGCGGGAGTCTCGTCCGGGGAGCTGTTTTTT.

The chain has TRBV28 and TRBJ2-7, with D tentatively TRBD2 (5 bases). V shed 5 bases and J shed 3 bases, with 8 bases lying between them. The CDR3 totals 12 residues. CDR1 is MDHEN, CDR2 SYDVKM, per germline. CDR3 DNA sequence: TGTGCCAGCAGTGAGCGGTACTACGAGCAGTACTTC. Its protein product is CASSERYYEQYF. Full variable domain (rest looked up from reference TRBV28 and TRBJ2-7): DVKVTQSSRYLVKRTGEKVFLECVQDMDHENMFWYRQDPGLGLRLIYFSYDVKMKEKGDIPEGYSVSREKKERFSLILESASTNQTSMYLCASSERYYEQYFGPGTRLTVT.

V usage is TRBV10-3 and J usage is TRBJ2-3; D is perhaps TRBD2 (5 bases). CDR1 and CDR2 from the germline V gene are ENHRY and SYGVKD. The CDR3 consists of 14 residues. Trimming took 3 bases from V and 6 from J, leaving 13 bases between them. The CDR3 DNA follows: TGTGCCATCAGTGATTCGGGCCGAGGGGATACGCAGTATTTT. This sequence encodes CAISDSGRGDTQYF.

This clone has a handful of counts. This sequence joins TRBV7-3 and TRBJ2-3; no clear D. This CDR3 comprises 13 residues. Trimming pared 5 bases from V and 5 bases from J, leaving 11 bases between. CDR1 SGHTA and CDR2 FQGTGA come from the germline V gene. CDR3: CASSPNFGDTQYF. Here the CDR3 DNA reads TGTGCCAGCAGCCCCAATTTTGGAGATACGCAGTATTTT.

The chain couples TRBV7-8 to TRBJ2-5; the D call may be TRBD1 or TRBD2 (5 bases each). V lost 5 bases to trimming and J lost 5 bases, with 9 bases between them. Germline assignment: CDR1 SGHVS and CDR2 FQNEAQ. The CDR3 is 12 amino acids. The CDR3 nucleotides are TGTGCCAGCAGCCGGGACCGGGAGACCCAGTACTTC. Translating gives CASSRDRETQYF.

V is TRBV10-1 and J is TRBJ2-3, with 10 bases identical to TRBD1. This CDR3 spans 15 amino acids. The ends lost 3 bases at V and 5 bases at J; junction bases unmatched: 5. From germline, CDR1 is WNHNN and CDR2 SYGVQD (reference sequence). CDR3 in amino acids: CASSEGGQGEDTQYF. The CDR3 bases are TGCGCCAGCAGTGAAGGCGGACAGGGGGAAGATACGCAGTATTTT.

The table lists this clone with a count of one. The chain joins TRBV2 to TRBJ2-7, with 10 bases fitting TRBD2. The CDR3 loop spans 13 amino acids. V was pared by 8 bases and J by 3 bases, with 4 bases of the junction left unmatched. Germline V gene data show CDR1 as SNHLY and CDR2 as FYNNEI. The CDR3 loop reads CASRLAGVYEQYF. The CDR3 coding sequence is TGTGCCAGCCGGCTAGCGGGGGTCTACGAGCAGTACTTC. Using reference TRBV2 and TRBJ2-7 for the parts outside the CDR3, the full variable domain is EPEVTQTPSHQVTQMGQEVILRCVPISNHLYFYWYRQILGQKVEFLVSFYNNEISEKSEIFDDQFSVERPDGSNFTLKIRSTKLEDSAMYFCASRLAGVYEQYFGPGTRLTVT.

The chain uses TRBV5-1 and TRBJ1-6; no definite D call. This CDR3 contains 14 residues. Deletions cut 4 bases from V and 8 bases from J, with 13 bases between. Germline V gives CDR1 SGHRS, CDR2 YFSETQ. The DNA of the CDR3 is TGCGCCAGCAGCCTTGGGCAGTCATATTCACCCCTCCACTTT. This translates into CASSLGQSYSPLHF.

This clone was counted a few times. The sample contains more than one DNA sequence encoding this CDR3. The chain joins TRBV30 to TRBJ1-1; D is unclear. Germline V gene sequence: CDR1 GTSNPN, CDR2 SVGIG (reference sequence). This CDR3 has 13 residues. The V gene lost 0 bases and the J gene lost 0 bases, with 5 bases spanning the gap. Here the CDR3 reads CAWSVGLNTEAFF. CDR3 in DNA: TGTGCCTGGAGTGTGGGCCTGAACACTGAAGCTTTCTTT.

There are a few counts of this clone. The CDR3 protein is CASSKTTDLNTEAFF. CDR3 sequence (DNA): TGTGCCAGCAGCAAGACGACAGACCTGAACACTGAAGCTTTCTTT. This chain connects TRBV5-4 to TRBJ1-1; possible D gene TRBD1, 5 bases. The CDR3 is 15 amino acids. The germline CDR1 and CDR2 sequences are SGHNT and YYREEE (reference sequence). V gave up 4 bases and J gave up 0 bases, with 13 bases separating them.

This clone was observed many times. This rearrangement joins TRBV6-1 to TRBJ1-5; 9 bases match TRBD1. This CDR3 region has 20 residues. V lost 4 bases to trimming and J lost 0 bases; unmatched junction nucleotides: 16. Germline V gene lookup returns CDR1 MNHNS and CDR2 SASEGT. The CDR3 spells CASSGRSGQGYTYSNQPQHF. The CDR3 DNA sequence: TGTGCCAGCAGTGGACGGTCGGGACAGGGATACACCTATAGCAATCAGCCCCAGCATTTT.

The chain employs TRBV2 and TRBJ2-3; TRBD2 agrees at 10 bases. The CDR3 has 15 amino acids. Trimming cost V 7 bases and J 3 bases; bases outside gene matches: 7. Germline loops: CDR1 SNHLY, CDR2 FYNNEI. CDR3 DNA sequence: TGTGCCAGCACCCCTAGCGGGAGAGAGACAGATACGCAGTATTTT. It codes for CASTPSGRETDTQYF.

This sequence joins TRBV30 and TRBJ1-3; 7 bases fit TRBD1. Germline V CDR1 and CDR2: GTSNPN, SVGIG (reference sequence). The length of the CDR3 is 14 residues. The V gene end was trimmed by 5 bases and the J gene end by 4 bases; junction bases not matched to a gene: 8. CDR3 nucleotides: TGTGCCTGGTCCTCAGGGGGAGGGGGAAACACCATATATTTT. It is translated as CAWSSGGGGNTIYF.

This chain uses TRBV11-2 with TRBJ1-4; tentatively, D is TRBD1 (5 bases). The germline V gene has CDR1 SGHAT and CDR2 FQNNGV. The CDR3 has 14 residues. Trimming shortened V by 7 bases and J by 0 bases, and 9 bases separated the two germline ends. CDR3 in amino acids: CASTPTATNEKLFF. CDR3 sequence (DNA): TGTGCCAGCACCCCGACAGCAACTAATGAAAAACTGTTTTTT.

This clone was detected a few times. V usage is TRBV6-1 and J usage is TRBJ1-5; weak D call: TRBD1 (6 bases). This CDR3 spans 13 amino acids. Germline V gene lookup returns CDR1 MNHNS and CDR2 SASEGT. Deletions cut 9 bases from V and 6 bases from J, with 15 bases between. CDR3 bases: TGTGCCAGTGCTCGGGACACAGGTCAGCCCCAGCATTTT. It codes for CASARDTGQPQHF.

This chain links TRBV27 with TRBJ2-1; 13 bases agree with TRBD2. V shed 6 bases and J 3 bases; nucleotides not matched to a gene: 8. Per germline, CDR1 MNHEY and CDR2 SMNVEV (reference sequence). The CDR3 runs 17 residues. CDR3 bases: TGTGCCAGCAGCTCCGGGACTAGCGGGATACGCTACAATGAGCAGTTCTTC. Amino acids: CASSSGTSGIRYNEQFF.

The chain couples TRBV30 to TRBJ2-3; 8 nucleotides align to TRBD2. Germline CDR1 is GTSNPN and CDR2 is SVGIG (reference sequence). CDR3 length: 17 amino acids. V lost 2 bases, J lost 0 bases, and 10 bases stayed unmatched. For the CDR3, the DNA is TGTGCCTGGAGTTTAGGACGACTAGCGTTAAGCACAGATACGCAGTATTTT. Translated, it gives CAWSLGRLALSTDTQYF. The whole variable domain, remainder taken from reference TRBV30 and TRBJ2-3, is SQTIHQWPATLVQPVGSPLSLECTVEGTSNPNLYWYRQAAGRGLQLLFYSVGIGQISSEVPQNLSASRPQDRQFILSSKKLLLSDSGFYLCAWSLGRLALSTDTQYFGPGTRLTVL.

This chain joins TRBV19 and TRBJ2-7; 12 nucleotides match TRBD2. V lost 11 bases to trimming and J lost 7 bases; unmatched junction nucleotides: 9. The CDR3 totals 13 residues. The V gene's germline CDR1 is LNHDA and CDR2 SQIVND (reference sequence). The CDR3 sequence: CALPTSGRKEQYF. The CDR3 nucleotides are TGTGCCCTCCCCACTAGCGGGAGGAAGGAGCAGTACTTC.

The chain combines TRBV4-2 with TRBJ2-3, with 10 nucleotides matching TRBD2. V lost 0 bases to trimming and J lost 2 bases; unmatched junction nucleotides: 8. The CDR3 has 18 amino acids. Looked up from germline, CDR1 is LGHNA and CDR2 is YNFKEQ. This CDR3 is CASSQDGFSGRATDTQYF. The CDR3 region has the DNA TGTGCCAGCAGCCAAGATGGGTTCAGCGGGAGGGCCACAGATACGCAGTATTTT.